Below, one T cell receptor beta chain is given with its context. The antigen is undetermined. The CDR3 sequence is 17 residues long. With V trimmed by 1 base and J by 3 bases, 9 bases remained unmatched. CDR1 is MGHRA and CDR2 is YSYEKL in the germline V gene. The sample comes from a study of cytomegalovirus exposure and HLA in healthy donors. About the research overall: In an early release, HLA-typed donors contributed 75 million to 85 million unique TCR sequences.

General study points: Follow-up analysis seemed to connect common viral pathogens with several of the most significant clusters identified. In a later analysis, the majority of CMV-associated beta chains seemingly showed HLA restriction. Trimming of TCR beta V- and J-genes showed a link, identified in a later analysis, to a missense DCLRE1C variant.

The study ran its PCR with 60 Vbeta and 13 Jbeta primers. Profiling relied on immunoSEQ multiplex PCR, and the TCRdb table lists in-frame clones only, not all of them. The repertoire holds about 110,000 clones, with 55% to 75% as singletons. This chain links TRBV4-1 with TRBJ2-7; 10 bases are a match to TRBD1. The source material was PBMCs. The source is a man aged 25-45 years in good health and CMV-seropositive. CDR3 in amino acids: CASSQGPGRTGGYEQYF. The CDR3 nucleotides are TGCGCCAGCAGCCAAGGACCTGGACGGACAGGGGGCTACGAGCAGTACTTC.